This T cell receptor (beta chain) was recorded in a study of shared clonotypes between healthy human individuals. Generated by immunoSEQ multiplex PCR, the TCRdb table keeps only in-frame clones and is missing some. The sample has about 700,000 clones, roughly 70% seen once. The sequenced sample was memory CD4+ T cells sorted from blood. Noted subset: CD45RA-negative fraction. The receptor was isolated from a woman in her thirties in good health.

CDR3 residues: CASSAGVLNEQFF. The CDR3, as DNA: TGTGCCAGCAGCGCGGGAGTTCTCAATGAGCAGTTCTTC. The chain employs TRBV9 and TRBJ2-1; D possibly corresponds to TRBD2 (6 bases). V lost 3 bases and J lost 6, with 10 bases in between. The V gene's germline CDR1 is SGDLS and CDR2 YYNGEE. The CDR3 sequence is 13 residues long. The variable domain in full, with the rest retrieved from reference TRBV9 and TRBJ2-1, is DSGVTQTPKHLITATGQRVTLRCSPRSGDLSVYWYQQSLDQGLQFLIQYYNGEERAKGNILERFSAQQFPDLHSELNLSSLELGDSALYFCASSAGVLNEQFFGPGTRLTVL.